Below are 10 T cell receptor beta chains sequenced from a single sample in a study of radiotherapy plus CTLA-4 blockade in lung cancer. The assay was immunoSEQ multiplex PCR, and TCRdb's table has in-frame clones only and misses some. The data hold tens of thousands of clones, with roughly 79% observed a single time. The specimen comprised peripheral blood, sampled from a patient treated with radiotherapy plus ipilimumab. All receptors come from a human donor with non-small cell lung cancer who had a partial response to radiotherapy plus ipilimumab. Some clones in this sample may be carry-over from other donors' samples.

The chain carries TRBV2 and TRBJ1-1; the D is unclear. Germline loops: CDR1 SNHLY, CDR2 FYNNEI. There are 13 residues in the CDR3. Trimming took 5 bases from V and 1 from J, leaving 8 bases between them. CDR3 sequence reads: CASSISGNTEAFF. CDR3 in DNA: TGTGCCAGCAGTATCTCGGGGAACACTGAAGCTTTCTTT.

This chain links TRBV5-5 with TRBJ1-1, with D unclear. CDR3 length: 15 residues. CDR1 SGHKS and CDR2 YYEKEE come from the germline V gene (reference sequence). Deletions cut 2 bases from V and 1 base from J, with 12 bases between. DNA of the CDR3: TGTGCCAGCAGCTTAACCCCCGGGGAGAACACTGAAGCTTTCTTT. Its protein product is CASSLTPGENTEAFF.

The chain couples TRBV21-1 to TRBJ2-5; the D segment call TRBD2 is taken from the table without a DNA check. TRBV21-1 is a known pseudogene. This CDR3 comprises 13 residues. This chain's CDR3 is CASSKRSRETQYF. CDR3 DNA sequence: TGTGCCAGCAGCAAACGGAGCCGGGAGACCCAGTACTTC.

This clone was recorded once. This chain joins TRBV4-3 and TRBJ2-1; a weak D match, TRBD2 (6 bases). This CDR3 region has 15 residues. Trimming cost V 1 base and J 5 bases, with 12 bases left between them. Germline V gene sequence: CDR1 LGHNA, CDR2 YSLEER. The CDR3 sequence is CASSQVGWGDNEQFF. As DNA, the CDR3 is TGCGCCAGCAGCCAAGTAGGCTGGGGGGACAATGAGCAGTTCTTC.

In this sample, this clone turned up a few times. This rearrangement joins TRBV5-8 to TRBJ2-3; D is possibly TRBD1 (6 bases). Looked up from germline, CDR1 is SGHTS and CDR2 is YDEGEE. This CDR3 spans 16 amino acids. Deletions cut 4 bases from V and 0 bases from J, with 15 bases between. The CDR3 DNA is TGTGCCAGCAGCCCCGGACAGAAAACTAGCACAGATACGCAGTATTTT. The encoded protein is CASSPGQKTSTDTQYF.

This clone was observed a single time. The chain has TRBV15 and TRBJ2-1, with a weak D call TRBD2 (5 bases). Germline V CDR1 and CDR2: LNHNV, YYDKDF (reference sequence). The CDR3 is made up of 14 amino acids. V lost 0 bases to trimming and J lost 10 bases, with 13 bases between them. The CDR3 region has the DNA TGTGCCACCAGCAGAGAGTGGGTGGCGGGCGAGCAGTTCTTC. This sequence encodes CATSREWVAGEQFF.

V and J are TRBV29-1 and TRBJ2-2; perhaps TRBD2 as D (5 bases). Looked up from germline, CDR1 is SQVTM and CDR2 is ANQGSEA. The CDR3 is made up of 14 amino acids. The germline V and J ends were trimmed by 2 bases and 4 bases, with 11 bases remaining between them. The CDR3 DNA sequence: TGCAGCGTTGAAAGAGGGTGGGGCACCGGGGAGCTGTTTTTT. This sequence encodes CSVERGWGTGELFF.

J is TRBJ2-1 and V is TRBV7-6, with a weak D call TRBD2 (6 bases). There are 15 residues in the CDR3. Germline-derived CDR1 and CDR2 are SGHVS and FNYEAQ. Trimming stripped 2 bases from V and 8 bases from J, with 16 bases between. The CDR3 nucleotides are TGTGCCAGCAGCTTATTCCGGGGGACGATGGATGAGCAGTTCTTC. This translates into CASSLFRGTMDEQFF.

The chain carries TRBV11-3 and TRBJ2-2, with 11 bases lining up with TRBD2. Trimming took 1 base from V and 6 from J; bases not matched to a gene: 4. Germline CDR1 is SGHNT and CDR2 is YENEEA. The CDR3 is made up of 16 amino acids. CDR3 loop: CASSLALAGGSGELFF. In nucleotides, the CDR3 is TGTGCCAGCAGCTTAGCCCTAGCGGGAGGTTCCGGGGAGCTGTTTTTT.

The CDR3 protein is CSAGQPGEKLFF. For the CDR3, the DNA is TGCAGCGCTGGACAGCCCGGTGAAAAACTGTTTTTT. This chain links TRBV29-1 with TRBJ1-4; D might be TRBD1 (6 bases). The V gene lost 7 bases and the J gene lost 7 bases, with 13 bases spanning the gap. Germline V CDR1 and CDR2: SQVTM, ANQGSEA. This CDR3 has 12 amino acids.